This T cell receptor beta chain appears in the sequencing data of a study of CD8 T cells in ankylosing spondylitis. Study conclusions and caveats: Clones linked to the disease showed a CD8+ phenotype. They occurred at relatively low frequencies in peripheral blood. Characteristic of ankylosing spondylitis blood, it appeared, was a TCR beta motif comprising fewer than 10 highly homologous variants.

TCRdb re-analysed the 5' RACE reads in MiXCR, keeping a single row per CDR3 protein. The sample contains about 750,000 distinct CDR3 sequences, around a fifth of which appear only once. The V end lost 1 base, the J end lost 5 bases, and 11 bases lay between the germline ends. The V gene's germline CDR1 is SGHVS and CDR2 FQNEAQ. The CDR3 extends over 14 amino acids. Concerning this clonotype: Its antigen remains unidentified.

The genes are TRBV7-8 and TRBJ1-1, with D perhaps matching TRBD1 (6 bases). Sequencing was carried out using blood, either unsorted or a sorted T cell fraction (not recorded which). The sequence was obtained from a male donor with ankylosing spondylitis. CDR3: CASSLDRVTTEAFF. The DNA for the CDR3 is TGTGCCAGCAGCTTAGACAGGGTGACGACTGAAGCTTTCTTT.